This T cell receptor beta chain was sequenced during a study of OX40 agonist ivuxolimab in advanced cancers. General notes on the study: Ivuxolimab was a fully human IgG2 agonistic monoclonal antibody targeting the costimulatory receptor OX40 (CD134). Intravenous ivuxolimab was administered to patients every 2 weeks at six dose levels: 0.01, 0.1, 0.3, 1.5, 3 and 10 mg/kg. Prior anti-PD-1, anti-PD-L1 or anti-CTLA-4 therapy was permitted, and checkpoint inhibitors had been received by roughly two fifths of dose-escalation patients. Peripheral TCRbeta sequencing aimed to test whether ivuxolimab altered TCR sequence diversity and caused clonal T-cell expansion. In the dose-escalation cohort, roughly 82% of patients were male, and the mean age was 60 years with a range of about 20 to 79. The monotherapy dose-escalation portion (N of about 57 patients) of the phase I ivuxolimab trial is reported in the paper. Of the approximately 50 dose-escalation patients, hepatocellular carcinoma was present in about 20, melanoma in roughly 15, renal cell carcinoma in 9 and head and neck cancer in 9. Three dose-escalation patients achieved partial responses, one with hepatocellular carcinoma and two with cutaneous melanoma.

As regards this clone: Its antigen specificity is not known. Base quality data are lacking; no much larger clone is found one base away.

Results and caveats for the whole study, not just this receptor: After ivuxolimab, more expanded clones were found on average in CD8+ T cells than in CD4+ T cells. Antigen specificity was not determined for the clonally expanded peripheral T cells. At doses of 0.1 to 3.0 mg/kg, clonal expansion of both CD4+ and CD8+ T cells in blood was seen between baseline and week 6. Low levels of normalized T-cell clonal expansion were also seen in some nonresponding patients. In the 0.1-3.0 mg/kg groups, partial responders were among the patients with the lowest normalized peripheral clonal expansion, particularly in CD8+ T cells.

The trial excluded patients who had a history of autoimmune disease or were on systemic immunosuppression. Peripheral blood for TCR sequencing was drawn from every dose cohort at baseline, at cycle 4 day 1 and at cycle 7 day 1. The samples were taken from a phase I, first-in-human, multicenter, open-label dose-escalation trial of ivuxolimab. The trial enrolled adults with locally advanced or metastatic head and neck squamous cell, hepatocellular, melanoma or renal cell carcinoma. Before TCR sequencing, CD4+ T cells and CD8+ T cells were sorted from peripheral blood as separate populations. From cysteine to phenylalanine, the CDR3 is 15 amino acids long. CDR3 DNA only is kept here, 45 bases in frame from base 1. Looking up the germline V gene (reference sequence) yields CDR1 MNHEY and CDR2 SMNVEV. The trim is 8 bases for V and 4 bases for J, with a gap of 17 bases between the germline ends. Genomic DNA was isolated from the sorted cells so that the TCRbeta CDR3 region could be sequenced. The immunoSEQ Assay was used to sequence the TCRbeta CDR3 regions. TCRdb provides this immuneACCESS table in a form limited to in-frame rearrangements. Some clones are lacking; in checked studies, under half of them reflect an unresolved V gene, and why the rest are absent is not known. This sample is represented by fewer than 75,000 clones; about 91% of them were singletons. Under 3.5% of the sample rests with the top ten.

The source of this sequence is an adult with an advanced solid tumor such as melanoma, head and neck, liver or kidney cancer. The chain is encoded by TRBV27 joined to TRBJ2-2; a tentative D match to TRBD2 spans 6 bases. Specimen: CD4+ or CD8+ T cells sorted from blood, collected in a trial of the OX40 agonist ivuxolimab. The sequenced DNA: TGTGCCAGCCGGTGGGGCGGGACGGGCACCGGGGAGCTGTTTTTT. It translates to CASRWGGTGTGELFF.